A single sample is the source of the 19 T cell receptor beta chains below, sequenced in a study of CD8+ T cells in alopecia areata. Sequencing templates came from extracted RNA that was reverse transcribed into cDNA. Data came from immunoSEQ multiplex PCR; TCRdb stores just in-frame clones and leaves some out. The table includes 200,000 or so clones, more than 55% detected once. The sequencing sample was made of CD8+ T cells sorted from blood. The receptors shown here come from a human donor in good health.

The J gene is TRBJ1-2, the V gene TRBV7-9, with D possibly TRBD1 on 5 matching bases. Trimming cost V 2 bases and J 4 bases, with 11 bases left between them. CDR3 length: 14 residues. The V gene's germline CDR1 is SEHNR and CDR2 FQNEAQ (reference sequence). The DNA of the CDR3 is TGTGCCAGCAGCTTACAGGGTCTCAGCTATGGCTACACCTTC. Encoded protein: CASSLQGLSYGYTF. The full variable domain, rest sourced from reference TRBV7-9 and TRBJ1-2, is DTGVSQNPRHKITKRGQNVTFRCDPISEHNRLYWYRQTLGQGPEFLTYFQNEAQLEKSRLLSDRFSAERPKGSFSTLEIQRTEQGDSAMYLCASSLQGLSYGYTFGSGTRLTVV.

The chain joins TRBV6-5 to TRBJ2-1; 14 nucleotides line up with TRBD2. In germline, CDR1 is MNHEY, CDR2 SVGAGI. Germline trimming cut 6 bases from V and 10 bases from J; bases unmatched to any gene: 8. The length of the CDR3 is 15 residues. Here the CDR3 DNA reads TGTGCCAGCAGCCGACTAGCGGGGGGGTCCTTAGAGCAGTTCTTC. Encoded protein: CASSRLAGGSLEQFF.

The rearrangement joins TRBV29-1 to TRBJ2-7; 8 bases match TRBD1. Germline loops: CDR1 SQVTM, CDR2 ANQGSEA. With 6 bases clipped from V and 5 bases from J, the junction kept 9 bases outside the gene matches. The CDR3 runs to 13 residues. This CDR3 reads CSVEPDRAHEQYF. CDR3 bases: TGCAGCGTCGAACCGGACAGGGCCCACGAGCAGTACTTC.

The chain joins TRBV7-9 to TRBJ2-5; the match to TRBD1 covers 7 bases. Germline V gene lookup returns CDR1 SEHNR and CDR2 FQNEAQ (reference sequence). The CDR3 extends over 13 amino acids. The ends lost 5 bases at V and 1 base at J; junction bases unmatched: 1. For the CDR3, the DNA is TGTGCCAGCAGCCGACAGGGCCAAGAGACCCAGTACTTC. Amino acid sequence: CASSRQGQETQYF.

CDR3 sequence (DNA): TGTGCCAGCAGCTTAGGGTGGGTAAGGGAGCAGTACTTC. Translation: CASSLGWVREQYF. The chain uses TRBV7-6 and TRBJ2-7; D gene uncertain. Germline assignment: CDR1 SGHVS and CDR2 FNYEAQ. The CDR3 spans 13 residues. The V and J ends lost 1 base and 7 bases respectively, with 11 bases between them.

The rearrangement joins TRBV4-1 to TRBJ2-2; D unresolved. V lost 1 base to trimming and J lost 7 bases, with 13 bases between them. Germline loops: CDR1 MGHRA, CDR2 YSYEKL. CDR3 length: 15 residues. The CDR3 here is CASSQVPGVNGELFF. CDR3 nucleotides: TGCGCCAGCAGCCAAGTCCCTGGGGTGAACGGGGAGCTGTTTTTT.

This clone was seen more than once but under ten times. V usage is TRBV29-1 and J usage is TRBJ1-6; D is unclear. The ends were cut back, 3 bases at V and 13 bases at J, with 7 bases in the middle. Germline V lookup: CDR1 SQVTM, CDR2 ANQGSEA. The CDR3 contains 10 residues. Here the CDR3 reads CSVDLPPLHF. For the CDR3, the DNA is TGCAGCGTTGATCTCCCTCCCCTCCACTTT.

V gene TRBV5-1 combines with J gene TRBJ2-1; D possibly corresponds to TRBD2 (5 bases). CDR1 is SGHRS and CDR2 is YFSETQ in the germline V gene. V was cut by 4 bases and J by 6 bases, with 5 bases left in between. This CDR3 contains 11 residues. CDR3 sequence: CASSEGNEQFF. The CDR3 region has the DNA TGCGCCAGCAGCGAGGGCAATGAGCAGTTCTTC.

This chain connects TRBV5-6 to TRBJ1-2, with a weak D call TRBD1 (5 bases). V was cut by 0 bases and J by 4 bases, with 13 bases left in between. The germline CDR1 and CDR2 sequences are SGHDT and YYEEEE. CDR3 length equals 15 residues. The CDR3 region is CASSLEPYQGYGYTF. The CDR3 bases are TGTGCCAGCAGCTTGGAACCGTATCAGGGCTATGGCTACACCTTC.

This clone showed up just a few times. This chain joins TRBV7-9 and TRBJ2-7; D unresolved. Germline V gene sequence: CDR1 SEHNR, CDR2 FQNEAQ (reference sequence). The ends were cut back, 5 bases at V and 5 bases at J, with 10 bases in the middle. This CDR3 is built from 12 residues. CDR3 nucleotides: TGTGCCAGCAGCCCTGAGTGGGACGAGCAGTACTTC. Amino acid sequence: CASSPEWDEQYF.

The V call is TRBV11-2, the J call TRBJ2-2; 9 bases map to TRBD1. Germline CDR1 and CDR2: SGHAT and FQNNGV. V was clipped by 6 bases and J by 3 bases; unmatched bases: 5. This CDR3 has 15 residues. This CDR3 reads CASSPRDRDTGELFF. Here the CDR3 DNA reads TGTGCCAGCAGTCCCCGGGACAGGGACACCGGGGAGCTGTTTTTT.

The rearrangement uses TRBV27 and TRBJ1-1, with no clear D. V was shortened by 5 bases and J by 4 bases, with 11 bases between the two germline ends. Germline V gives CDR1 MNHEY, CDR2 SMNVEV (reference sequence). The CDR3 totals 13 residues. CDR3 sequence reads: CASSPGMGTEAFF. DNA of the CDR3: TGTGCCAGCAGTCCCGGTATGGGCACTGAAGCTTTCTTT.

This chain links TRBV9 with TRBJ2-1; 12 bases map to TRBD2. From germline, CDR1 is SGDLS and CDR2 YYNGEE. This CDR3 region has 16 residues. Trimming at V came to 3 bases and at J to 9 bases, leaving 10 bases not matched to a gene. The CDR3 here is CASSATASGGAIEQFF. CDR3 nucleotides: TGTGCCAGCAGCGCAACTGCTAGCGGGGGGGCGATTGAGCAGTTCTTC.

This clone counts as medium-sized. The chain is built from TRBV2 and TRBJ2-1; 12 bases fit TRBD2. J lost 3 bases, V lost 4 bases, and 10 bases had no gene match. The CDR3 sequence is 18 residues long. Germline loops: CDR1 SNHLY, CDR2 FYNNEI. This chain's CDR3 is CASSAVGTSGGNYNEQFF. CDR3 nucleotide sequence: TGTGCCAGCAGTGCGGTGGGAACTAGCGGGGGGAACTACAATGAGCAGTTCTTC.

The CDR3 loop is CASSLEAGGRSTDTQYF. The CDR3 DNA reads TGTGCCAGCAGCTTAGAAGCGGGGGGGCGTAGCACAGATACGCAGTATTTT. The J gene is TRBJ2-3, the V gene TRBV7-6; TRBD2 matches 10 bases. The ends lost 1 base at V and 0 bases at J; junction bases unmatched: 4. There are 17 residues in the CDR3. Per the germline V gene, CDR1 is SGHVS and CDR2 is FNYEAQ.

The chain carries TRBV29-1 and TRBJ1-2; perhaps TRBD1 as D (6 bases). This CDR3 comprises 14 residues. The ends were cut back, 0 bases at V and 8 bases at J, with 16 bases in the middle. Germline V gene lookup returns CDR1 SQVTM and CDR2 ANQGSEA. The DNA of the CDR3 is TGCAGCGTTGAAGACAGGGGTTCGGGCTTCGGCTACACCTTC. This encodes CSVEDRGSGFGYTF.

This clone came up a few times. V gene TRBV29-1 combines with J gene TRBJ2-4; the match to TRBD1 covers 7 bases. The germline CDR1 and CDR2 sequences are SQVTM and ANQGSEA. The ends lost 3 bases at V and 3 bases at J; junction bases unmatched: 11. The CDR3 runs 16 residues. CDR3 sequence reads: CSVEGQGVSGKNIQYF. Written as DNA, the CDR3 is TGCAGCGTTGAGGGGCAGGGGGTGTCTGGCAAAAACATTCAGTACTTC.

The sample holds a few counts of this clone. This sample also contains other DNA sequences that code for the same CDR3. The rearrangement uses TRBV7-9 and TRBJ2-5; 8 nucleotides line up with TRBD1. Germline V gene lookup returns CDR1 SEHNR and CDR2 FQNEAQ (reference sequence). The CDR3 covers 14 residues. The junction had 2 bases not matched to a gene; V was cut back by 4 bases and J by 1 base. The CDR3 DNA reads TGTGCCAGCAGCTCTGGACAGGGCCAAGAGACCCAGTACTTC. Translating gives CASSSGQGQETQYF.

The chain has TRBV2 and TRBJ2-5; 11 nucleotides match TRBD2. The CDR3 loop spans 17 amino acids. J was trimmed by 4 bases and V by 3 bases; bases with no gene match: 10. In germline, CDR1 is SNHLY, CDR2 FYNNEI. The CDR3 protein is CASSDGLAGGLRETQYF. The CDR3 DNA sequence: TGTGCCAGCAGTGACGGGCTAGCGGGGGGTCTGCGAGAGACCCAGTACTTC.